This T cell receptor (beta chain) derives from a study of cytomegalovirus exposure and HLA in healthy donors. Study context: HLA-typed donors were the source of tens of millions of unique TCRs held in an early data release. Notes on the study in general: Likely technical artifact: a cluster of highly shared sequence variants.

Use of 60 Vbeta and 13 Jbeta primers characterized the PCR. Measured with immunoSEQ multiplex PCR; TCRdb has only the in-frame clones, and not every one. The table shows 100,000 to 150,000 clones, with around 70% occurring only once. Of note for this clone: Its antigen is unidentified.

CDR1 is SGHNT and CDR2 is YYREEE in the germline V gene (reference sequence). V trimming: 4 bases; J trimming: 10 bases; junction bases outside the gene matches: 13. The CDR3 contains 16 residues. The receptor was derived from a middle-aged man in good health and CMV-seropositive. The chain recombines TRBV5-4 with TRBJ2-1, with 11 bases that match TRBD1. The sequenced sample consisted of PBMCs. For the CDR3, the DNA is TGTGCCAGCAGCGTATTACCGGGACAGGGGGGGGTAGAGCAGTTCTTC. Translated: CASSVLPGQGGVEQFF.